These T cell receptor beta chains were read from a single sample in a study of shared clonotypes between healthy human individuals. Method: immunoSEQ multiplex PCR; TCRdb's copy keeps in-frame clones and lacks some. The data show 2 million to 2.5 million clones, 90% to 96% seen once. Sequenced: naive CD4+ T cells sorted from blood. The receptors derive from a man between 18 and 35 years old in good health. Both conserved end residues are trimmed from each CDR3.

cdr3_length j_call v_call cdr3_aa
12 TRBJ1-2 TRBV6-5 ASSYSGGNYGYT
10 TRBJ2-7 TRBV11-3 ASSKGSNEQY
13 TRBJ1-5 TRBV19 ASSMGAGSIQPQH
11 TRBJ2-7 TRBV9 ASSGDRAEEQY
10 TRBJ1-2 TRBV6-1 ASSFRDYGYT
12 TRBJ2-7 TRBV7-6 ASSSSGLAYEQY
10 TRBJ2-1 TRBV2 ASKEQGNEQF
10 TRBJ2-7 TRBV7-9 ASSRQSYEQY
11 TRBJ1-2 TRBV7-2 ASSPTAPYGYT
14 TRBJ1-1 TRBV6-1 ASSDIGHGGDTEAF
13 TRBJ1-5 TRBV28 ASSLPDSYNQPQH
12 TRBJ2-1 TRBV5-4 ASSQTGGQNEQF
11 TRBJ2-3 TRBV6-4 ASSRALMDTQY
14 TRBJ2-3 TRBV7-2 ASSALAGLNTDTQY
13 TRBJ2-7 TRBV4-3 ASSQDGTGVSEQY
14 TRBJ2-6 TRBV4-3 ASSRSGVSGANVLT
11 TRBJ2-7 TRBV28 ASNRRKAYEQY
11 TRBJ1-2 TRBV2 ASRRTGDYGYT
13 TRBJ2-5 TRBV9 ASSVGWKPQETQY
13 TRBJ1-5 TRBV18 ASSSDSGINQPQH
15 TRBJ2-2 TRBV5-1 ASSPRSWGGDTGELF
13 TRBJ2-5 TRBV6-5 ASSTGQGVVETQY
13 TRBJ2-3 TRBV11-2 ASSPEGPGDGTQY
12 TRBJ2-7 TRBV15 ATSREQGANEQY
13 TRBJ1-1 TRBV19 ASSIEEGLNTEAF
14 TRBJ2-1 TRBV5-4 ASSLGEGRGRNEQF
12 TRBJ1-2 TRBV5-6 ASSLERASYGYT
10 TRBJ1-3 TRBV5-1 ASSLEGNTIY
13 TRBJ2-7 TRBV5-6 ASSLARRVGYEQY
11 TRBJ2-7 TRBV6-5 ASSRSLTYEQY
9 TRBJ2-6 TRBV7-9 AGEGANVLT
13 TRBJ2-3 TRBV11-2 ASSLYGLFTDTQY
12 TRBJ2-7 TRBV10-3 AISTSGGAEEQY
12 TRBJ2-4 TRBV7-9 ASSAGAPGNIQY
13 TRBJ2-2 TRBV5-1 ASSLPGGNTGELF
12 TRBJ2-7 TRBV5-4 ASSLEGNSYEQY
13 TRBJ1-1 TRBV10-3 AISERGTGSTEAF
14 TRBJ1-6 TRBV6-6 ASSYSILGQKEPLH
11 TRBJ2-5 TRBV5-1 ASSLATRETQY
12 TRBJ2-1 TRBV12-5 ASGPGQLRDEQF
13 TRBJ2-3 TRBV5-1 ASSLGGGITDTQY
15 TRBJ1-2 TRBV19 ASSTRDRGRFVYGYT
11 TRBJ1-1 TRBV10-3 ATAAVPNTEAF
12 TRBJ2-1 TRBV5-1 ASSDGTSYNEQF
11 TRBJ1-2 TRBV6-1 ASLPPNDYGYT
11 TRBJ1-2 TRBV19 ASNEGRTYGYT
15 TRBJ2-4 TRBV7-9 ASSLVGTTSGKNIQY
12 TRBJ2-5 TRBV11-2 ASSLFGGVETQY
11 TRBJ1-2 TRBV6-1 ASSEYWDYGYT
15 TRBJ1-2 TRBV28 ASSLFGTVGANYGYT
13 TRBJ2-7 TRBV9 ASRARDSGTYEQY
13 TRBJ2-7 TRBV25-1 ASSVETGFYYEQY
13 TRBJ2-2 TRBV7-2 ASSSRGSVTGELF
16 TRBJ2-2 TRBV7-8 ASSQRARGILFAGELF